The 6 T cell receptor beta chains below come from one sample, sequenced in a study of blood T cells in healthy people across ages. The use of a sample-barcoded 5' primer and a J-beta primer mix characterized a second PCR of about 7 to 12 cycles. Each CDR3 protein is one row after TCRdb ran MiXCR on the 5' RACE reads. The sample shows about 800,000 distinct CDR3 sequences, just under 25% of them seen only once. The sample was also linked to a second study, of T cells of mothers and their children.

Sequenced sample: blood. These receptors all come from a boy younger than 18 in good health.

V gene TRBV20-1 combines with J gene TRBJ2-3; 8 bases fit TRBD2. Germline lookup yields CDR1 DFQATT and CDR2 SNEGSKA (reference sequence). The junction had 15 bases not matched to a gene; V was cut back by 5 bases and J by 8 bases. This CDR3 is built from 15 residues. This chain's CDR3 is CSASPRAGGPGTQYF. CDR3 bases: TGCAGTGCTTCCCCCAGGGCGGGAGGACCTGGTACGCAGTATTTT.

This clonotype has more than one count but fewer than ten. The chain carries TRBV20-1 and TRBJ2-1; D remains ambiguous. Trimming pared 5 bases from V and 2 bases from J, leaving 10 bases between. The length of the CDR3 is 13 residues. The germline gives CDR1 DFQATT, CDR2 SNEGSKA (reference sequence). The CDR3 region is CSADQNAYNEQFF. Here the CDR3 DNA reads TGCAGTGCTGATCAGAACGCCTACAATGAGCAGTTCTTC.

This clonotype was observed a handful of times. This rearrangement joins TRBV4-2 to TRBJ2-7, with 10 bases aligning to TRBD2. From germline, CDR1 is LGHNA and CDR2 YNFKEQ. The CDR3 is 16 residues long. V trimming: 0 bases; J trimming: 2 bases; junction bases outside the gene matches: 4. The CDR3 DNA reads TGTGCCAGCAGCCAAGATCTACTAGCGGGGACCTACGAGCAGTACTTC. Amino acid sequence: CASSQDLLAGTYEQYF.

The chain has TRBV6-1 and TRBJ2-5; a weak D match, TRBD1 (7 bases). CDR3 length: 13 residues. Trimming took off 7 bases at V and 4 bases at J, with 13 bases between the two ends. Germline CDR1 MNHNS, CDR2 SASEGT. The CDR3 spells CASTGGGGETQYF. The CDR3 DNA reads as TGTGCCAGCACTGGAGGGGGCGGAGAGACCCAGTACTTC.

V gene TRBV5-5 combines with J gene TRBJ1-2, with 8 bases identical to TRBD1. Trimming removed 3 bases from V and 5 bases from J; junction bases left unmatched: 3. This CDR3 contains 13 residues. Per the germline V gene, CDR1 is SGHKS and CDR2 is YYEKEE (reference sequence). The CDR3 DNA reads TGTGCCAGCAGCTCGACAGGGGAGTATGGCTACACCTTC. This codes for CASSSTGEYGYTF.

CDR3 DNA: TGTGCCACCAGTGAGATGGGACAGGGAAAGCCCTATGAGCAGTTCTTC. It encodes CATSEMGQGKPYEQFF. V usage is TRBV24-1 and J usage is TRBJ2-1; TRBD1 agrees at 9 bases. Per germline, CDR1 KGHDR and CDR2 SFDVKD. V dropped 4 bases and J dropped 8; count of bases not matched to a gene: 11. The CDR3 sequence is 16 residues long.